A selection of T cell receptor beta chains follows, all from one sample in a study of blood T cell repertoires in COVID-19. Sequencing was performed with immunoSEQ multiplex PCR; in TCRdb, only in-frame clones are kept and a portion is missing. The sample includes almost 200,000 clones, about 90% seen only once; the top ten take 0.65% to 0.95%. The sequencing input was peripheral blood. All receptors derive from a woman in her 70s with acute or convalescent COVID-19. The CDR3 runs from the conserved cysteine through the conserved F or W. D genes are given only for firm matches. Not all rows give a size; the values are once, few, many and, for expanded clones, a class.

CDR3 | DNA | D | size | V | length | J
CASRPQGAAGNTIYF | TGTGCCAGCAGGCCGCAGGGGGCGGCTGGAAACACCATATATTTT | TRBD1 | once | TRBV6-5 | 15 | TRBJ1-3
CASSGQGGHGYTF | TGTGCCAGCAGTGGACAGGGTGGACATGGCTACACCTTC | TRBD1 | - | TRBV6-1 | 13 | TRBJ1-2
CASSPNRGLNNEQFF | TGTGCCAGCAGCCCAAATAGGGGACTAAACAATGAGCAGTTCTTC | TRBD2 | few | TRBV11-3 | 15 | TRBJ2-1
CASSLVRQGGTEAFF | TGTGCCAGCAGCTTAGTTCGACAGGGGGGAACTGAAGCTTTCTTT | TRBD1 | - | TRBV11-2 | 15 | TRBJ1-1
CASSSRRGYGYTF | TGTGCCAGCAGCTCGCGACGGGGCTATGGCTACACCTTC | - | - | TRBV7-2 | 13 | TRBJ1-2
CASSPLGQGAQGTEAFF | TGTGCCAGCTCACCACTGGGACAGGGGGCGCAGGGCACTGAAGCTTTCTTT | TRBD1 | - | TRBV18 | 17 | TRBJ1-1
CASSLREGTEAFF | TGTGCCAGCAGCTTAAGGGAGGGCACTGAAGCTTTCTTT | - | - | TRBV7-8 | 13 | TRBJ1-1
CATSDSDSYGYTF | TGTGCCACCAGTGACTCGGACAGCTATGGCTACACCTTC | - | - | TRBV24-1 | 13 | TRBJ1-2
CASSQVRGSYNSPLHF | TGTGCCAGCAGCCAAGTTCGGGGCTCCTATAATTCACCCCTCCACTTT | - | - | TRBV4-2 | 16 | TRBJ1-6
CASSLGAADGEQYF | TGTGCCAGCAGTTTAGGGGCCGCCGACGGCGAGCAGTACTTC | - | - | TRBV28 | 14 | TRBJ2-7
CASSIPDPGAGPQHF | TGTGCCAGTAGTATACCGGACCCCGGTGCGGGGCCCCAGCATTTT | - | - | TRBV19 | 15 | TRBJ1-5
CASSPATSGLLEQYF | TGTGCCAGCTCACCAGCGACTAGCGGGTTGTTGGAGCAGTACTTC | TRBD2 | once | TRBV18 | 15 | TRBJ2-7
CASSPIGGPNNEQFF | TGTGCCAGCAGCCCTATCGGGGGGCCCAACAATGAGCAGTTCTTC | - | - | TRBV4-2 | 15 | TRBJ2-1
CASSTKRGRDTDTQYF | TGTGCCAGCAGCACAAAGCGGGGGCGGGACACAGATACGCAGTATTTT | TRBD2 | once | TRBV5-4 | 16 | TRBJ2-3
CASSLQEGYGYTF | TGTGCCAGCTCTCTCCAGGAGGGATATGGCTACACCTTC | - | - | TRBV18 | 13 | TRBJ1-2
CASSQGVAGTGLDYGYTF | TGTGCCAGCAGCCAAGGGGTGGCCGGGACAGGGTTGGACTATGGCTACACCTTC | TRBD1 | - | TRBV4-2 | 18 | TRBJ1-2
CASSSQGADTQYF | TGCGCCAGCAGCTCACAGGGGGCAGATACGCAGTATTTT | TRBD1 | once | TRBV5-1 | 13 | TRBJ2-3
CASSLALAGNEQFF | TGCGCCAGCAGCTTGGCGCTAGCGGGAAATGAGCAGTTCTTC | TRBD2 | - | TRBV5-1 | 14 | TRBJ2-1
CASSYQGNEQFF | TGTGCCAGCAGTTATCAGGGCAATGAGCAGTTCTTC | - | - | TRBV6-5 | 12 | TRBJ2-1
CASSARTGYNSPLHF | TGTGCCAGCAGCGCCAGGACAGGATATAATTCACCCCTCCACTTT | TRBD1 | - | TRBV11-2 | 15 | TRBJ1-6
CASSQTGGVGEQYF | TGTGCCAGCAGCCAGACAGGGGGCGTGGGGGAGCAGTACTTC | TRBD1 | - | TRBV3-1/TRBV3-2 | 14 | TRBJ2-7
CASSRGLEHVTQYF | TGTGCCAGCAGCCGGGGACTAGAACATGTTACGCAGTATTTT | - | - | TRBV21-1 | 14 | TRBJ2-3
CASSLGRSGTGGQFF | TGTGCCAGCAGCTTAGGTCGTTCCGGGACAGGGGGGCAGTTCTTC | TRBD1 | - | TRBV7-2 | 15 | TRBJ2-1
CASSLRDRASYEQYF | TGTGCCAGCAGCTTAAGAGACAGGGCCTCCTACGAGCAGTACTTC | TRBD1 | - | TRBV7-2 | 15 | TRBJ2-7
CSVEGTGGSYEQYF | TGCAGCGTTGAGGGGACAGGGGGGTCCTACGAGCAGTACTTC | TRBD1 | - | TRBV29-1 | 14 | TRBJ2-7
CASSPLGLASTGELFF | TGTGCCAGCTCACCCCTGGGGCTGGCGAGTACCGGGGAGCTGTTTTTT | - | - | TRBV18 | 16 | TRBJ2-2
CASSLGDSFEKLFF | TGCGCCAGCAGCTTGGGGGACAGCTTTGAAAAACTGTTTTTT | TRBD1 | - | TRBV5-1 | 14 | TRBJ1-4
CASSPLVAGGSYEQYF | TGTGCCAGCTCACCACTTGTGGCAGGGGGCTCGTACGAGCAGTACTTC | TRBD1 | - | TRBV18 | 16 | TRBJ2-7
CASSQVRGRTEAFF | TGTGCCAGCAGCCAGGTCAGGGGACGGACTGAAGCTTTCTTT | - | - | TRBV14 | 14 | TRBJ1-1
CASSPQSSAWGAYNEQFF | TGTGCCAGCTCACCCCAGTCGTCAGCGTGGGGCGCTTACAATGAGCAGTTCTTC | - | - | TRBV18 | 18 | TRBJ2-1
CASGGQGARKLFF | TGTGCCAGTGGGGGACAGGGGGCGCGGAAACTGTTTTTT | TRBD1 | once | TRBV2 | 13 | TRBJ1-4
CASRRGGQGANEQFF | TGTGCCAGTAGAAGGGGTGGACAGGGGGCGAATGAGCAGTTCTTC | TRBD1 | - | TRBV19 | 15 | TRBJ2-1
CASSQRTVYSNQPQHF | TGCGCCAGCAGCCAAAGGACAGTCTATAGCAATCAGCCCCAGCATTTT | - | - | TRBV4-1 | 16 | TRBJ1-5
CASSQAQGGNYGYTF | TGCGCCAGCAGCCAAGCGCAAGGGGGTAACTATGGCTACACCTTC | - | - | TRBV4-3 | 15 | TRBJ1-2
CASSVGDRRTDTQYF | TGTGCCAGCAGCGTAGGGGACAGACGCACAGATACGCAGTATTTT | TRBD1 | - | TRBV9 | 15 | TRBJ2-3
CASSLDRGGGYTF | TGTGCCAGCAGCTTGGATCGGGGAGGCGGCTACACCTTC | - | - | TRBV5-4 | 13 | TRBJ1-2
CASSQDEQGGEKLFF | TGTGCCAGCAGCCAAGATGAACAGGGCGGTGAAAAACTGTTTTTT | - | - | TRBV4-2 | 15 | TRBJ1-4